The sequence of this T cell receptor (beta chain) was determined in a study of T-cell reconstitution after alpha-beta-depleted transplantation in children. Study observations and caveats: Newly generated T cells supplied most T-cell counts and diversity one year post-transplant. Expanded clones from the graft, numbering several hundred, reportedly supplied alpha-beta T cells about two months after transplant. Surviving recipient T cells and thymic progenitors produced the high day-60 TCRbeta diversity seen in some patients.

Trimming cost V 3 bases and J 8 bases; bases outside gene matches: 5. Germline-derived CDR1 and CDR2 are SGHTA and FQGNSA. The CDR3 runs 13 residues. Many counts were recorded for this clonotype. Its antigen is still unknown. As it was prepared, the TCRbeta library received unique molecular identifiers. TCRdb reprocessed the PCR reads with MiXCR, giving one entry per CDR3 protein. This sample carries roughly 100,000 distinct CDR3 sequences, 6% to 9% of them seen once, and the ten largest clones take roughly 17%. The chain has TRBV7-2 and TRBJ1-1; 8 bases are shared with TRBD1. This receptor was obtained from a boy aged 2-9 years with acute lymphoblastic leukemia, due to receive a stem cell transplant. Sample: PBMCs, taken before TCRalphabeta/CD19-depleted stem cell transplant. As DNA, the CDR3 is TGTGCCAGCAGCTTCGGGACAGGAACGGAAGCTTTCTTT. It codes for CASSFGTGTEAFF.